This T cell receptor (beta chain) was recorded in a study of identical twins' blood T cells. General study results and limits: Twins shared more top CDR3 clonotypes than unrelated donors did.

In the case of this clonotype: The target antigen is unknown. A much larger clone is a single base away; this may be a read error.

The CDR3 spans 14 residues. The V gene lost 2 bases and the J gene lost 7 bases, with 12 bases spanning the gap. Germline V gives CDR1 MGHDK, CDR2 SYGVNS. Each TCR cDNA library carried sample-specific barcodes on both ends. In TCRdb, the 5' RACE reads were re-called with MiXCR into one record per CDR3 protein. Seen here are 300,000 to 450,000 distinct CDR3 sequences, about 28% observed once, and the top ten hold roughly 6.1%. The receptor comes from a woman aged 18 to 55 in good health. Sequencing used PBMCs. The rearrangement uses TRBV25-1 and TRBJ1-5; perhaps TRBD1 as D (5 bases). The CDR3 DNA reads TGTGCCAGCAGTGAACTAAGGTGGGGCCAGCCCCAGCATTTT. Its protein product is CASSELRWGQPQHF.